This entry is about one T cell receptor (beta chain). V dropped 8 bases and J dropped 8 bases, with 21 bases sitting between them. The length of the CDR3 is 14 residues. Germline CDR1 is MDHEN and CDR2 is SYDVKM. The source of the sample is a study of blood T cell repertoires in COVID-19. Assay: immunoSEQ multiplex PCR; the TCRdb copy retains only in-frame clones and omits some. The repertoire holds 95,000 to 120,000 clones, with around 84% as singletons. The sequenced material came from peripheral blood. V and J are TRBV28 and TRBJ1-2; TRBD1 might be the D (5 bases). The clonotype comes from a human donor in a cohort sampled during active COVID-19. The CDR3 reads CASHPPGGGWGYTF. In DNA, the CDR3 is TGTGCCAGCCACCCCCCGGGGGGTGGGTGGGGCTACACCTTC.